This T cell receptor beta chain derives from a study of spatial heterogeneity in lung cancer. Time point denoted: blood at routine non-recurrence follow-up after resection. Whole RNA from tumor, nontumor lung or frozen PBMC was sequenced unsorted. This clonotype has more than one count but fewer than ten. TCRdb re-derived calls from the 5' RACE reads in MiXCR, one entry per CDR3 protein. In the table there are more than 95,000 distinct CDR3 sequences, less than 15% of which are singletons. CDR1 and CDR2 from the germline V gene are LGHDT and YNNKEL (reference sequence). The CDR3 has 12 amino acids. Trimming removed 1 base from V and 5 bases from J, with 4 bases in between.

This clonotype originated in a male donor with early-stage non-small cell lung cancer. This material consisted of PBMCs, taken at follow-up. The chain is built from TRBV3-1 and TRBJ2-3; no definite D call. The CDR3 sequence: CASSQVQDTQYF. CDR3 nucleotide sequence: TGTGCCAGCAGCCAAGTTCAAGATACGCAGTATTTT.